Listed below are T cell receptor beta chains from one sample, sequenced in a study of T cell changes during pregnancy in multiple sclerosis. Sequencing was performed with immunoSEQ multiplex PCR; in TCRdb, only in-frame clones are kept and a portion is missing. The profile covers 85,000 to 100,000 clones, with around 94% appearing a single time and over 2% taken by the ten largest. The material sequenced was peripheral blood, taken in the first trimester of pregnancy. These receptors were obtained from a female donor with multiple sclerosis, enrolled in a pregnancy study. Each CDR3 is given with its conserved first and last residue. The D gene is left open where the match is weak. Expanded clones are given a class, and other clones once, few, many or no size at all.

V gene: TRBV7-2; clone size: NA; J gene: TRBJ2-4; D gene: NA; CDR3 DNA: TGTGCCAGCAGCATCAGACTGATAGCCAAAAACATTCAGTACTTC; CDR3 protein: CASSIRLIAKNIQYF
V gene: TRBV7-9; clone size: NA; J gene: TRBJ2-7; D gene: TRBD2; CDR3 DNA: TGTGCCAGCAGCTTTCCTAGCGGGGGATACGAGCAGTACTTC; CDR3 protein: CASSFPSGGYEQYF
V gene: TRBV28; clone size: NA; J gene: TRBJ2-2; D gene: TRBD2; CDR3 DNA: TGTGCCAGCAGTTTAGCGGGGGATAACGGGGAGCTGTTTTTT; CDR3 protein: CASSLAGDNGELFF
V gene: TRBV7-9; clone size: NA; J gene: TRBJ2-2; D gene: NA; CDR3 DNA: TGTGCCAGCAGCCGCGAGGTTGGGGCGATAAGCGGGGAGCTGTTTTTT; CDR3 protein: CASSREVGAISGELFF
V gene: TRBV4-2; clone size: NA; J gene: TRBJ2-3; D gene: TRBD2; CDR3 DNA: TGTGCCAGCAGCCTTTTAGCGGGAGGGCCTGGTACAGATACGCAGTATTTT; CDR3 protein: CASSLLAGGPGTDTQYF
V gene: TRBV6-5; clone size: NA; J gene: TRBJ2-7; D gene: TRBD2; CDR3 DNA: TGTGCCAGCAGTTCCCCGGGACTACCCGCGAGCGAGCAGTACTTC; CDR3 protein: CASSSPGLPASEQYF
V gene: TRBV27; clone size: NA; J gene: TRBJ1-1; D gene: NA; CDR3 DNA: TGTGCCAGCAGCCTAGGAGGCTGGGCTGCTGAAGCTTTCTTT; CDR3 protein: CASSLGGWAAEAFF
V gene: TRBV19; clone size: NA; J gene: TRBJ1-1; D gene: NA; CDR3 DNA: TGTGCCAGTAGTATAGTCCCGCGGACTGAAGCTTTCTTT; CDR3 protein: CASSIVPRTEAFF
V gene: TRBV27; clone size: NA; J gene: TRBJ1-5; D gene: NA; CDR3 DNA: TGTGCCAGCCGGGGGGGGAACGACAATCAGCCCCAGCATTTT; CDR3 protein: CASRGGNDNQPQHF
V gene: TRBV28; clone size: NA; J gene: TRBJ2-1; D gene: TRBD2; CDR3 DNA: TGTGCCAGCAGCCTGACTAGCGGCTCCTACAATGAGCAGTTCTTC; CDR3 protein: CASSLTSGSYNEQFF
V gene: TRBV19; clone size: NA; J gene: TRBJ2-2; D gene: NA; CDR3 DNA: TGTGCCAGTAGTACACCTGCGGGTATCGGGGAGCTGTTTTTT; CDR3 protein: CASSTPAGIGELFF
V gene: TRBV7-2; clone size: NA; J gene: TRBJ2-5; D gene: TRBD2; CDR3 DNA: TGTGCCAGCAGCCCCGTCGATCCCCGGGGGGCCCAGTACTTC; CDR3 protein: CASSPVDPRGAQYF
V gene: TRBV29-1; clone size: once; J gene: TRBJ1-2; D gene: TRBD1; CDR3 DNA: TGCAGCGTTGATTCGGACAGGGGGACCCGTTCGAACTATGGCTACACCTTC; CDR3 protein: CSVDSDRGTRSNYGYTF
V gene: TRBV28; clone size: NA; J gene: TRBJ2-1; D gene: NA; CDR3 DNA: TGTGCCAGCTACCGGGACATAAAAAGCGTGTTCTTC; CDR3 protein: CASYRDIKSVFF
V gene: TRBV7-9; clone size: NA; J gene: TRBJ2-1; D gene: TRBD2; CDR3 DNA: TGTGCCAGCAGCTCCCGGACTAGGTCCTCCTACAATGAGCAGTTCTTC; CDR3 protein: CASSSRTRSSYNEQFF
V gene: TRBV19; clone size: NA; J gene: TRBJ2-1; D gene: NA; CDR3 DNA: TGTGCCAGTAGTACGACTGGAGCCTACAATGAGCAGTTCTTC; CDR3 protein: CASSTTGAYNEQFF
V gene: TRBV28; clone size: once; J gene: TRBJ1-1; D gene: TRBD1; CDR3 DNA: TGTGCCAGCAGTTTGGCGGGACAGGGAATTACGGAAGCTTTCTTT; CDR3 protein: CASSLAGQGITEAFF
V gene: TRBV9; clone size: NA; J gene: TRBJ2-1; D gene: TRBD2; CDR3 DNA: TGTGCCAGCAGCCCAAGGGGGACTAGCGGACCTTATGAGCAGTTCTTC; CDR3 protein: CASSPRGTSGPYEQFF
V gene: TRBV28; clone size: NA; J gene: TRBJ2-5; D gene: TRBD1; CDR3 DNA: TGTGCCAGCAGTTTGGCAGGGGGAGCGGTAGAGACCCAGTACTTC; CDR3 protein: CASSLAGGAVETQYF
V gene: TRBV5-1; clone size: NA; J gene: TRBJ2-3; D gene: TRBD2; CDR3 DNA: TGCGCCAGCAGCTTACGGGGACTAGCGAGAGATACGCAGTATTTT; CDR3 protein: CASSLRGLARDTQYF
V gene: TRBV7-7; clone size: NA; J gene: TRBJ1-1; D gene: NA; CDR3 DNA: TGTGCTAGCAGCTTATCCTACACTGAAGCTTTCTTT; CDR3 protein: CASSLSYTEAFF
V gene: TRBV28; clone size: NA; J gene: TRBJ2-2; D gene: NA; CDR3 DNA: TGTGCCAGCAGTTTGGGGGGGCTATGGAGCCACACCGGGGAGCTGTTTTTT; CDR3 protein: CASSLGGLWSHTGELFF
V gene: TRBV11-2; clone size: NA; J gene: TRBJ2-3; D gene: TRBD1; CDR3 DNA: TGTGCCAGCAGCTTAGTGGGACAGAACACAGATACGCAGTATTTT; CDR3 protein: CASSLVGQNTDTQYF
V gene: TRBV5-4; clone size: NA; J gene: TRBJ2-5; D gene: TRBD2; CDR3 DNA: TGTGCCAGCAGCTCCCTCCGGGCTAGCGGAGAGACCCAGTACTTC; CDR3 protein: CASSSLRASGETQYF
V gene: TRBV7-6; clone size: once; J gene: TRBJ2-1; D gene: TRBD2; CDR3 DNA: TGTGCCAGCAGCTTAGGGCGGACGGGACTAGCGGGAGGGGGCTCCTACAATGAGCAGTTCTTC; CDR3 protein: CASSLGRTGLAGGGSYNEQFF
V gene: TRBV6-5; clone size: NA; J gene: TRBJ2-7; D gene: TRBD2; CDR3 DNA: TGTGCCAGCAGTGCTCGGGAGGGCCTTTACGAGCAGTACTTC; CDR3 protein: CASSAREGLYEQYF
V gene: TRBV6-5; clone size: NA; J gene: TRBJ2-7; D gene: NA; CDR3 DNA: TGTGCCAGCAGTTTTGACAGGTTTTCCTACGAGCAGTACTTC; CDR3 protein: CASSFDRFSYEQYF
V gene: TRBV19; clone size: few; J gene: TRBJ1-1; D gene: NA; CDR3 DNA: TGTGCCAGTAGGAGGAGGGCGTCGAACACTGAAGCTTTCTTT; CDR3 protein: CASRRRASNTEAFF
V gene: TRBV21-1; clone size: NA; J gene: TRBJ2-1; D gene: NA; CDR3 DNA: TGTGCCAGCAGCAAGGATTCAGGGACAGGGGGTAATGAGCAGTTCTTC; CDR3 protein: CASSKDSGTGGNEQFF
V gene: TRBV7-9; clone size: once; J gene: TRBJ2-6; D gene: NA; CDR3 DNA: TGTGCCAGCAGCTTGGGGCGGGGAGACCAGAGCTCTGGGGCCAACGTCCTGACTTTC; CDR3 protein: CASSLGRGDQSSGANVLTF
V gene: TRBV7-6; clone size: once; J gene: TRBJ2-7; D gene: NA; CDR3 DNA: TGTGCCAGCAGTGCGGCGGGCAGCTCCTACGAGCAGTACTTC; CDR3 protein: CASSAAGSSYEQYF
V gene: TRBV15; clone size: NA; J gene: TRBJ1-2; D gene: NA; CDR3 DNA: TGTGCCACCAGCAGAGACGCTTGGGGGGGCGGCTACACCTTC; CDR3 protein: CATSRDAWGGGYTF
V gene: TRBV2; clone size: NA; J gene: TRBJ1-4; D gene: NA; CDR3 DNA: TGTGCCAGCATTCCAGACAGAGGAAAACTGTTTTTT; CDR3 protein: CASIPDRGKLFF
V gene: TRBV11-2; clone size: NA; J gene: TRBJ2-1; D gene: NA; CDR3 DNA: TGTGCCAGCAACGGAGGGTCCCGACTGTACAATGAGCAGTTCTTC; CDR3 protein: CASNGGSRLYNEQFF
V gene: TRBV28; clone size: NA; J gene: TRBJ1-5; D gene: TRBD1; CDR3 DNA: TGTGCCAGCAGACGGGGGTGGACAGGGAACAATCAGCCCCAGCATTTT; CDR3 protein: CASRRGWTGNNQPQHF
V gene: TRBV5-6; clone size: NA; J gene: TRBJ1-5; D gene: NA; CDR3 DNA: TGTGCCAGCAGCCCACGAACGGGGAGTCAGCCCCAGCATTTT; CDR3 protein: CASSPRTGSQPQHF
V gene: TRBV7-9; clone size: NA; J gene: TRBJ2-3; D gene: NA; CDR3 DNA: TGTGCCAGCAGCTTAGTATGGGAGCCAGATACGCAGTATTTT; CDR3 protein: CASSLVWEPDTQYF
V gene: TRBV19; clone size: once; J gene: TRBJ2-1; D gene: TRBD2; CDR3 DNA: TGTGCCACAGGGACTAGTTGGAATGAGCAGTTCTTC; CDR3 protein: CATGTSWNEQFF
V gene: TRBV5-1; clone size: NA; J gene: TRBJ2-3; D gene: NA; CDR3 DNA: TGCGCCAGCAGCATTAGCGGTAGGCACACAGATACGCAGTATTTT; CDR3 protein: CASSISGRHTDTQYF
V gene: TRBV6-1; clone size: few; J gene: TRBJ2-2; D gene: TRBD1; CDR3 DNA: TGTGCCAGCAGTGAGCCGGGACAGGGGGCCCCCGGGGAGCTGTTTTTT; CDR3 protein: CASSEPGQGAPGELFF
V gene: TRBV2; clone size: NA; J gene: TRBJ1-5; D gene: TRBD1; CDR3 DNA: TGTGCCAGCAGTGAAGATTTGTCAGGGGGATCTTTCCAGCCCCAGCATTTT; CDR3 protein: CASSEDLSGGSFQPQHF
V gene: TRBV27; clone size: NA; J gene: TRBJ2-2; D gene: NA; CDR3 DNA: TGTGCCAGCAGTTTAACGGTTTCAGGAGGGTCCGGGGAGCTGTTTTTT; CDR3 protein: CASSLTVSGGSGELFF
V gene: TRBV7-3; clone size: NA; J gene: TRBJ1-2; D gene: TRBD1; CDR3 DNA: TGTGCCAGCAGCTATGGGACTACAGGGGGGGAATCTTATGGCTACACCTTC; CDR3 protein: CASSYGTTGGESYGYTF
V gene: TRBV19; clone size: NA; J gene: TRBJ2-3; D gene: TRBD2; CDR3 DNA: TGTGCCAGTAGTATTAGCGGGAGGCTCCCGGATACGCAGTATTTT; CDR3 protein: CASSISGRLPDTQYF
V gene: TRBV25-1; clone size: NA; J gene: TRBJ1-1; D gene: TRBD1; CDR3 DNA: TGTGCCAGCAGTGGCCAGGGGGCCCCTAACACTGAAGCTTTCTTT; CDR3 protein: CASSGQGAPNTEAFF
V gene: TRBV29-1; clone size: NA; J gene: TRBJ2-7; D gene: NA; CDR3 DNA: TGCAGCGTTGGGGGGGCGGGAGTTTACGAGCAGTACTTC; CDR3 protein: CSVGGAGVYEQYF
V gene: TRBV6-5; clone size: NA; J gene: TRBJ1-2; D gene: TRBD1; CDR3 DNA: TGTGCCAGCAGTGAGGACAGGGTTTATGGCTACACCTTC; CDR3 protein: CASSEDRVYGYTF
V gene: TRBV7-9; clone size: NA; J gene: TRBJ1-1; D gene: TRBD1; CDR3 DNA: TGTGCCAGCAGCAACAGGCTCCGACAGGGCTCGAACACTGAAGCTTTCTTT; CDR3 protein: CASSNRLRQGSNTEAFF
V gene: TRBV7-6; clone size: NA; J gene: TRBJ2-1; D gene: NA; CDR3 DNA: TGTGCCAGCAGCTTAGCGCCTAGCCAGATTTCCTACAATGAGCAGTTCTTC; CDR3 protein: CASSLAPSQISYNEQFF
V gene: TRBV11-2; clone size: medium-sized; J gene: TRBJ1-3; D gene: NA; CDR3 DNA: TGTGCCAGCAGCCGTCCTGGAAACACCATATATTTT; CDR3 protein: CASSRPGNTIYF
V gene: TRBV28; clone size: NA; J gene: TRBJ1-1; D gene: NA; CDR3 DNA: TGTGCCAGCAGTTTGGGCATCGGGAACACTGAAGCTTTCTTT; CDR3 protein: CASSLGIGNTEAFF
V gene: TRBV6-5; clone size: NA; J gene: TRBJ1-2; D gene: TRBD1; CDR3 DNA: TGTGCCAGCAGCAGACAGGGAATTGACTATGGCTACACCTTC; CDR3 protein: CASSRQGIDYGYTF
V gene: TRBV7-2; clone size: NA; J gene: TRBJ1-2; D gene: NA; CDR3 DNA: TGTGCCAGCAGCTCCCAACAGGGAATCTATGGCTACACCTTC; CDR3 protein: CASSSQQGIYGYTF
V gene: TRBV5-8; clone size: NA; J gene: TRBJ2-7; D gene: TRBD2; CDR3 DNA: TGTGCCACACTGACTAGCGGGGGTTACGAGCAGTACTTC; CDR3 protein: CATLTSGGYEQYF
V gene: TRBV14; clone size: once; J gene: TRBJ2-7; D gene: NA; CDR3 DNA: TGTGCCAGCAGCCATTACACCGGGACACATTGGAACGAGCAGTACTTC; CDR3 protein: CASSHYTGTHWNEQYF